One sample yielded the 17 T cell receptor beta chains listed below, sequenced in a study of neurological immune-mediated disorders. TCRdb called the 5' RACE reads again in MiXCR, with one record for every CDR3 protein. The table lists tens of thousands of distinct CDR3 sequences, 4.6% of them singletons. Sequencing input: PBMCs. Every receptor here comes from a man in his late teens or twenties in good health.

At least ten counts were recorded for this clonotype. CDR3 in DNA: TGTGCCATCAGTCCCGACAGGGGGAACACTGAAGCTTTCTTT. It codes for CAISPDRGNTEAFF. The gene calls are TRBV10-3 and TRBJ1-1; TRBD1 matches 8 bases. After removal of 5 bases from V and 1 base from J, the junction contained 3 bases not matched to a gene. The CDR3 is 14 amino acids. CDR1 and CDR2 from the germline V gene are ENHRY and SYGVKD.

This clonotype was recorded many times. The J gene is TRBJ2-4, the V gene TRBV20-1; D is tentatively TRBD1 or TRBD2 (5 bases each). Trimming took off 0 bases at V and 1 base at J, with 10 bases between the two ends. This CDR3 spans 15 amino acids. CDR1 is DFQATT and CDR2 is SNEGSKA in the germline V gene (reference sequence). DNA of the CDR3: TGCAGTGCTAGAGAGGTCCGGGACGCCAAAAACATTCAGTACTTC. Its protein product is CSAREVRDAKNIQYF.

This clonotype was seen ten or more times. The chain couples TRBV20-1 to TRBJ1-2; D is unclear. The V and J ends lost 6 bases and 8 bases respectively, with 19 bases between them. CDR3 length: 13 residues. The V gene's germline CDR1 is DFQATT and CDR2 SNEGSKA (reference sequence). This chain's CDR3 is CSAYSPPLYGYTF. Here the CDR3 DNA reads TGCAGTGCGTACAGCCCCCCCCTCTACGGCTACACCTTC.

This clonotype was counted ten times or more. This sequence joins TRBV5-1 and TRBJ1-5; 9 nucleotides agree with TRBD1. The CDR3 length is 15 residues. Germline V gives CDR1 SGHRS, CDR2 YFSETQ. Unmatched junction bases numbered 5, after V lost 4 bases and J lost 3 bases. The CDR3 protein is CASSGGQGDNQPQHF. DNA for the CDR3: TGCGCCAGCAGCGGGGGACAGGGTGACAATCAGCCCCAGCATTTT.

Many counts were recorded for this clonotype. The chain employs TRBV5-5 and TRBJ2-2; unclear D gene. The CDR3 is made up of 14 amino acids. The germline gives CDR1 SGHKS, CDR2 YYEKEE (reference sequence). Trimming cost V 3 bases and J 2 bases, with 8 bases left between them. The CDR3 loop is CASSSGPNTGELFF. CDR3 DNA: TGTGCCAGCAGCTCGGGCCCCAACACCGGGGAGCTGTTTTTT.

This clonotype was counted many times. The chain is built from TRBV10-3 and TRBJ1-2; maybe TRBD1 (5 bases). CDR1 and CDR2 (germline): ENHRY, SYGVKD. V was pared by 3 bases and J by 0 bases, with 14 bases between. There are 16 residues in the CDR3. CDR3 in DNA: TGTGCCATCAGTGATGGTCAGGGATATTCTAACTATGGCTACACCTTC. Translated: CAISDGQGYSNYGYTF.

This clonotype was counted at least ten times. The CDR3: CASSFERRSEAFF. CDR3 DNA sequence: TGTGCCAGCAGCTTCGAGAGGAGGTCTGAAGCTTTCTTT. The chain joins TRBV5-5 to TRBJ1-1; no reliable D call. This CDR3 comprises 13 residues. Trimming took off 2 bases at V and 6 bases at J, with 11 bases between the two ends. Germline V gene sequence: CDR1 SGHKS, CDR2 YYEKEE (reference sequence).

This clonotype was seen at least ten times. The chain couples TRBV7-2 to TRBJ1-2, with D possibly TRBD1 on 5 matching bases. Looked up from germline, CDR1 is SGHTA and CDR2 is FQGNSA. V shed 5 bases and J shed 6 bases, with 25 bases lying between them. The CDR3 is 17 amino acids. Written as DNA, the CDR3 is TGTGCCAGCAGCCCGAAATCGCTTCTCGCGGGGCTCGATGGCTACACCTTC. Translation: CASSPKSLLAGLDGYTF.

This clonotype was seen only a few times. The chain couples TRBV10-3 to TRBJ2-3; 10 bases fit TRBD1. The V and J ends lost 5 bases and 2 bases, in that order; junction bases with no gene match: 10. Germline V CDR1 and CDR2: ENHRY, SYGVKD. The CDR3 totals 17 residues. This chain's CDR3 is CAISPGTGELLTDTQYF. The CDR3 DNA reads TGTGCCATCAGTCCCGGGACAGGGGAATTGCTCACAGATACGCAGTATTTT.

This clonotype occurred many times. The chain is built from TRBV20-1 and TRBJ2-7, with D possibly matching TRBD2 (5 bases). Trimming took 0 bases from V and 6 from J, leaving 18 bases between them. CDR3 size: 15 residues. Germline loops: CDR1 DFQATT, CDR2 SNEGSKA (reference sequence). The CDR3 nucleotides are TGCAGTGCTAGAGATACCCGCCGGGGTTACTTCGAGCAGTACTTC. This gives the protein CSARDTRRGYFEQYF.

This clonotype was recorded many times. The CDR3 nucleotides are TGTGCCAGCAGAAAACCACAGGGAGTTGAACAGTTCTTC. Its translation is CASRKPQGVEQFF. The chain uses TRBV7-9 and TRBJ2-1; D possibly corresponds to TRBD1 (6 bases). This CDR3 has 13 amino acids. The germline CDR1 and CDR2 sequences are SEHNR and FQNEAQ (reference sequence). V was clipped by 6 bases and J by 13 bases, with 19 bases between them.

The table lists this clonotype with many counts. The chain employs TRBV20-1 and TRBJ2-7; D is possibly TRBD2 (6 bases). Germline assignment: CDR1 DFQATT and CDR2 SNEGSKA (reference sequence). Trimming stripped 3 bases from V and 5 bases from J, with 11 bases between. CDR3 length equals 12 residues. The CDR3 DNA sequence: TGCAGTGCTAGTTGGGGGAGGCACGAGCAGTACTTC. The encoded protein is CSASWGRHEQYF.

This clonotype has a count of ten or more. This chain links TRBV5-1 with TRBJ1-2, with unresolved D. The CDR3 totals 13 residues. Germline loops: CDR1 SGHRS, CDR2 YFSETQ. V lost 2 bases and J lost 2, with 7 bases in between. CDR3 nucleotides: TGCGCCAGCAGCTTCTGGGAGAACTATGGCTACACCTTC. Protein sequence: CASSFWENYGYTF.

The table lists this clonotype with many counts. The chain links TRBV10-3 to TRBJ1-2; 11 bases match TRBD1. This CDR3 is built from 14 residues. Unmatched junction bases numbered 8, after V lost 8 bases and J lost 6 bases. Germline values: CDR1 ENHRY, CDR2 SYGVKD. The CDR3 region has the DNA TGTGCCATCTTTCCGGGACAGGGGGTTCATGGCTACACCTTC. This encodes CAIFPGQGVHGYTF.

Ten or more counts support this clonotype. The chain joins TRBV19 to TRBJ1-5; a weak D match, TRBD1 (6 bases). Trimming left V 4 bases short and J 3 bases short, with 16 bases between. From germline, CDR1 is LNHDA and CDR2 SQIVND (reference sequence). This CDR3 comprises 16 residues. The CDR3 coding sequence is TGTGCCAGTAGTACCACCTCCGGGACAAACAATCAGCCCCAGCATTTT. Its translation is CASSTTSGTNNQPQHF.

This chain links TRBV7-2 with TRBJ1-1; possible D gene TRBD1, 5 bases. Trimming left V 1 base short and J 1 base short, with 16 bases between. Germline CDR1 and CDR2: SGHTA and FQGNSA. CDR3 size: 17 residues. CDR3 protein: CASSLDEWGTGNTEAFF. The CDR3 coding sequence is TGTGCCAGCAGCTTAGACGAGTGGGGGACGGGGAACACTGAAGCTTTCTTT.

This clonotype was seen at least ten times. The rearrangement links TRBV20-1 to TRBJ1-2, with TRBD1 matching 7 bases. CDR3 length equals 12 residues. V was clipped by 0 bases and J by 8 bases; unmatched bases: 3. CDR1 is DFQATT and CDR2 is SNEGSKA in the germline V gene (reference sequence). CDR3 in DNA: TGCAGTGCTAGAGATGCAGGGGGAGGCTACACCTTC. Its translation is CSARDAGGGYTF.